This TCR beta chain was identified during a study of CD8+ T cells in alopecia areata. About the study: Treatment with tofacitinib (6 to 18 months) was followed by 6 months off drug.

RNA was extracted and reverse transcribed into cDNA as the sequencing template. Produced via immunoSEQ multiplex PCR; TCRdb's table is partial and in-frame only. The profile shows 150,000 to 250,000 clones, 58% of them singletons. The sample holds a few counts of this clone. The treatment is: oral pan-JAK inhibitor, 5-10 mg twice daily. Samples from alopecia areata patients were lesional scalp punch biopsies and peripheral blood. V was shortened by 3 bases and J by 5 bases, with 7 bases between the two germline ends. In germline, CDR1 is SEHNR, CDR2 FQNEAQ (reference sequence). CDR3 length: 12 residues.

The chain combines TRBV7-9 with TRBJ1-1; no clear D gene. The sample in question was CD4+ T cells sorted from blood, obtained at week 24, from a patient treated with tofacitinib. This sequence was found in a human donor with alopecia areata. The CDR3 loop is CASSFVRTEAFF. The DNA of the CDR3 is TGTGCCAGCAGCTTCGTTCGGACTGAAGCTTTCTTT. Looking up the rest from reference TRBV7-9 and TRBJ1-1 gives the full variable domain: DTGVSQNPRHKITKRGQNVTFRCDPISEHNRLYWYRQTLGQGPEFLTYFQNEAQLEKSRLLSDRFSAERPKGSFSTLEIQRTEQGDSAMYLCASSFVRTEAFFGQGTRLTVV.